Described below is a single T cell receptor (beta chain) sequence and its context. These data come from a study of patients and donors after allogeneic stem cell transplantation. TCRdb itself ran the RT-PCR reads through MiXCR, one entry per CDR3 protein. The table has some 20,000 distinct CDR3 sequences, 25% to 35% seen once. The V and J ends lost 6 bases and 4 bases respectively, with 20 bases between them. Germline V lookup: CDR1 SEHNR, CDR2 FQNEAQ (reference sequence). The CDR3 runs 16 residues. This sequence originates from a human donor who was either an allogeneic HSCT recipient or a stem cell or donor lymphocyte infusion donor (not recorded which). It is not recorded whose cells these are; they may come from a transplant donor. Sequencing input: blood, either unsorted or a sorted T cell fraction (not recorded which). The V call is TRBV7-9, the J call TRBJ2-3; TRBD2 is a possible D gene (6 bases). In DNA, the CDR3 is TGTGCCAGCAGGAACTTGACTGGGGGAGGCCCAGATACGCAGTATTTT. It translates to CASRNLTGGGPDTQYF.